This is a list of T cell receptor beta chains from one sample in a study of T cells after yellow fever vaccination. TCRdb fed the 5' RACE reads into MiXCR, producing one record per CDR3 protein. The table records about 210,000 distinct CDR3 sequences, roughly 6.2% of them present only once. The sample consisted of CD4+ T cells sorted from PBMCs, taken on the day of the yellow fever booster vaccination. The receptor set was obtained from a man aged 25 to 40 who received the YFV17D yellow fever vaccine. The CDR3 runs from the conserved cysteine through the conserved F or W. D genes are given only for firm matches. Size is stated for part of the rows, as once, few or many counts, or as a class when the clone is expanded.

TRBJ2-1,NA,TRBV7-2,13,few,TGTGCCAGCAGCTTCAGAGGTTACAATGAGCAGTTCTTC,CASSFRGYNEQFF
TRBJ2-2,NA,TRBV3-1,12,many,TGTGCCAGCAGCCCCCTCACCGGGGAGCTGTTTTTT,CASSPLTGELFF
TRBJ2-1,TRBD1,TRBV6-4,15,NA,TGTGCCAGCAGCAGATATGACAGGGGTACGAATGAGCAGTTCTTC,CASSRYDRGTNEQFF
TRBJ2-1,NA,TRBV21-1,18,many,TGTGCCAGCAGCCGGAGTCCCACTCGCTCGATATCCTACAATGAGCAGTTCTTC,CASSRSPTRSISYNEQFF
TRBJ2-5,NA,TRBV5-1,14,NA,TGCGCCAGCAGTGGTCGACTCCGACAAGAGACCCAGTACTTC,CASSGRLRQETQYF
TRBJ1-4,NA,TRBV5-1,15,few,TGCGCCAGCAGCTTAGGACACACAACTAATGAAAAACTGTTTTTT,CASSLGHTTNEKLFF
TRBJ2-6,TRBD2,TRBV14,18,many,TGTGCCAGCAGCCAAGTGGAACTAGCGGGTTACGGGGCCAACGTCCTGACTTTC,CASSQVELAGYGANVLTF
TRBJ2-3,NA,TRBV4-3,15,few,TGCGCCAGCAGCCAAGTCGCGGGAAGCACAGATACGCAGTATTTT,CASSQVAGSTDTQYF
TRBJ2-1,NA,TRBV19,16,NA,TGTGCCAGTAGTACAGGGGGGACTAGTAATTACAATGAGCAGTTCTTC,CASSTGGTSNYNEQFF
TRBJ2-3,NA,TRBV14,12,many,TGTGCCAGCAGCCCCCCCACGAATACGCAGTATTTT,CASSPPTNTQYF
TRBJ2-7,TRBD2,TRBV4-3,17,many,TGCGCCAGCAGCCAACCGATTCCGGGACTACACTCCTACGAGCAGTACTTC,CASSQPIPGLHSYEQYF
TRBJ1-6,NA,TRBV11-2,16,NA,TGTGCCAGCAGCTTAGGTTCGGGGGCTCGAAATTCACCCCTCCACTTT,CASSLGSGARNSPLHF
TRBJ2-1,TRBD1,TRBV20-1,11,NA,TGCAGTGCTATCCGGGACAGAGTCCAGTTCTTC,CSAIRDRVQFF
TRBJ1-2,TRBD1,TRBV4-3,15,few,TGCGCCAGCAGCCAAGTTTCTGGGACAGGGAGGGGCTACACCTTC,CASSQVSGTGRGYTF
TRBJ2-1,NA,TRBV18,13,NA,TGTGCCAGCTCACCCGCGACAGAGAATGAGCAGTTCTTC,CASSPATENEQFF
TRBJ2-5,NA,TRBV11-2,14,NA,TGTGCCAGCAGCTTAGGGGCCCTCCAAGAGACCCAGTACTTC,CASSLGALQETQYF
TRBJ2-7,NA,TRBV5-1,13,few,TGCGCCAGCAGCTTGGAGACCGTCGGCGAGCAGTACTTC,CASSLETVGEQYF
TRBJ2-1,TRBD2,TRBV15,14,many,TGTGCCACCGGCCCGGGACTAGCGAAGAATGAGCAGTTCTTC,CATGPGLAKNEQFF
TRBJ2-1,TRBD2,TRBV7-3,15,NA,TGTGCCAGCAGCGATGGCGGGAGCCGAGGGTATGAGCAGTTCTTC,CASSDGGSRGYEQFF
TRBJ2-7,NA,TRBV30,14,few,TGTGCCTGGAATAGGTACAGGGAAGTTCGGGAGCAGTACTTC,CAWNRYREVREQYF
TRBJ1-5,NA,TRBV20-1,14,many,TGCAGTGCTAAAAACACCGTCGGCAATCAGCCCCAGCATTTT,CSAKNTVGNQPQHF
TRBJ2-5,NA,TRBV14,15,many,TGTGCCAGCAGCCAAGATCATCTCAAGGCAGAGACCCAGTACTTC,CASSQDHLKAETQYF
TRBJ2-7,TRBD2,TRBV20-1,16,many,TGCAGTGCTAGAGGCAGGCTAGCGGGAGGGCAGTACGAGCAGTACTTC,CSARGRLAGGQYEQYF
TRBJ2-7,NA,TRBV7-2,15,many,TGTGCCAGCAGCTTACTAGGAACGACAGGTAGAGGCCTGTACTTC,CASSLLGTTGRGLYF
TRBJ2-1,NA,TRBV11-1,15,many,TGTGCCAGCAGCCGAAGACAGAGCTCCTACAATGAGCAGTTCTTC,CASSRRQSSYNEQFF
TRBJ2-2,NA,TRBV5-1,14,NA,TGCGCCAGCAAGACAGAGGTGAACACCGGGGAGCTGTTTTTT,CASKTEVNTGELFF
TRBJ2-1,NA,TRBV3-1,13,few,TGTGCCAGCAGCCAAGTTAGTCGCAATGAGCAGTTCTTC,CASSQVSRNEQFF
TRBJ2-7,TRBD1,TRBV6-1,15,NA,TGTGCCAGCACCGGGACAGCCCTGGGGCCCTACGAGCAGTACTTC,CASTGTALGPYEQYF
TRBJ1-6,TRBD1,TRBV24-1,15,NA,TGTGCCACCAGTGAGTCCGGGACAGGAAATTCACCCCTCCACTTT,CATSESGTGNSPLHF
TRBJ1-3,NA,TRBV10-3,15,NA,TGTGCCATCAGTGAGCAGGGAGTGGAAGGAAACACCATATATTTT,CAISEQGVEGNTIYF
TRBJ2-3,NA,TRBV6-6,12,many,TGTGCCAGCACCACAGGGACAGATACGCAGTATTTT,CASTTGTDTQYF
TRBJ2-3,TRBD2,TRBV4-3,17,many,TGCGCCAGCAGCCAAGATATCGCGGGAGCGTTTGGAGATACGCAGTATTTT,CASSQDIAGAFGDTQYF
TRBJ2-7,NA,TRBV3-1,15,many,TGTGCCAGCAGCCCGTTTGGCGGGAACTCTTACGAGCAGTACTTC,CASSPFGGNSYEQYF
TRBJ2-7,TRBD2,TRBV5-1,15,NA,TGCGCCAGCAGCGAGGGACTAGCGGACGGCTACGAGCAGTACTTC,CASSEGLADGYEQYF
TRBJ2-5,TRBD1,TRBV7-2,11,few,TGTGCCAGCAGCTCGGACAGGGTGGAGTACTTC,CASSSDRVEYF
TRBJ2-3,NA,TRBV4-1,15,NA,TGCGCCAGCAGCCAAGGGACAGTAGCCACAGATACGCAGTATTTT,CASSQGTVATDTQYF
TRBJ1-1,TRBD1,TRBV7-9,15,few,TGTGCCAGCGGGGCGCTGAGGGGGCTGAACACTGAAGCTTTCTTT,CASGALRGLNTEAFF
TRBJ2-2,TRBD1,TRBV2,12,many,TGTGCCAGCAGGACAGGGACCGGGGAGCTGTTTTTT,CASRTGTGELFF
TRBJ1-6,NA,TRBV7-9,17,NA,TGTGCCAGCAGCTCGGTATCAGGGAGGACCTATAATTCACCCCTCCACTTT,CASSSVSGRTYNSPLHF
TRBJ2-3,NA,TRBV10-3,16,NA,TGTGCCAGTGATGCCGGACAACACAAACCCCGGGAGTTTCCGTATTTT,CASDAGQHKPREFPYF
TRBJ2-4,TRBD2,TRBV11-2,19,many,TGTGCCAGCAGCTTACTGACCGGGACTAGCGGGAGGGTCGAAAACATTCAGTACTTC,CASSLLTGTSGRVENIQYF
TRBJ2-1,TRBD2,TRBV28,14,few,TGTGCCAGCAGTTCAGGACTAGCGCACAATGAGCAGTTCTTC,CASSSGLAHNEQFF
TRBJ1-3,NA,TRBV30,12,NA,TGTGCCTGGAGTGCGGAGGGATACACCATATATTTT,CAWSAEGYTIYF
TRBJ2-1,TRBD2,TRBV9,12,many,TGTGCCAGCAGCGGGGGGGGGAATGAGCAGTTCTTC,CASSGGGNEQFF
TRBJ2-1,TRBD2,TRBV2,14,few,TGTGCCATCTCTAGCGGGAGTGTAAACAATGAGCAGTTCTTC,CAISSGSVNNEQFF